This T cell receptor (beta chain) was found in a study of cytomegalovirus exposure and HLA in healthy donors (dated by TCRdb to 2015 to 2018). Some background on the complete study: In an earlier analysis of approximately 640 of the donors, 250 to 350 Gb of sequence data and 117 million unique TCR beta sequences from 150 million to 200 million T cells were reported. Roughly 320 gigabases of sequencing data and 75 million to 85 million unique TCR sequences made up an early release that covered 500 to 700 HLA-typed donors. Of the roughly 400 genotyped donors, approximately 81% were placed in the genetic ancestry cluster associated with self-reported Caucasian donors. The study was designed to test whether signatures of past pathogen exposure could be identified by cataloging public T cell receptors. The study profiled the T cell repertoires of about 720 subjects by immunosequencing and related them to cytomegalovirus serostatus. A separate validation cohort of over 95 different subjects was used in addition to the roughly 700-subject first cohort. To predict cytomegalovirus infection status, the study combined high-throughput TCR immunosequencing, statistical association of individual TCRs with disease status, and machine learning. In a later analysis, previously published TCR beta repertoires from fewer than 750 donors were re-analyzed and high-resolution HLA genotyping was added so that TCR occurrence patterns could be studied. In the later analysis, no new phenotypic data were used to find candidate immune exposures; instead, reliance was placed on TCR beta sequences and their occurrence across donors. In an earlier analysis of a few hundred of the donors, high-throughput TCR beta sequencing was used to judge whether each TCR beta V gene segment behaved as functional or pseudogenic. Donor age, sex, ethnicity and CMV serostatus were compiled together with the repertoire data. Genome-wide SNP genotypes for about 55% of the roughly 670 donors were used in a later genetic analysis, which treated that subset as a discovery cohort. All discovery cohort repertoires had been generated using a single sequencing platform. HLA typing covered class I and class II loci at four-digit resolution. The number of typed donors differed by locus: roughly 629-640 for A, B, C, DRB1 and DQB1; roughly 510 for DQA1; approximately 600 for DPA1; and around 490 for DPB1. Because of strong linkage in the cohort, roughly five DR-DQ haplotypes were treated as single units for association and clustering. Across approximately 420 genotyped donors of the cohort, an average of roughly 200,000 unique TCR beta nucleotide sequences per donor were sequenced, and roughly 18% of those sequences were non-productive. General conclusions and limits of the study: Most TCR sequences were observed very rarely across donors, whereas some public TCRs were present in many individuals. A cluster of highly shared sequence variants was judged likely to represent a technical artifact of the sequencing pipeline. Several of the top co-occurrence clusters appeared to be linked to parvovirus B19, influenza, CMV and Epstein-Barr virus, according to a later analysis. According to a later analysis, most CMV-associated TCR beta chains appeared to be HLA-restricted, and the HLA associations seemed to be driven largely by CMV exposure. When HLA alleles, especially DR and DQ, strongly co-occurred, attributing TCR associations to individual alleles was difficult. Because HLA typing was missing for some donors at each locus, association tests included only the typed subset. In vitro tests confirmed that a few of the cytomegalovirus-associated TCR beta chains recognize cytomegalovirus antigens. At a false discovery rate of 0.05, a later analysis linked about 16,000 TCR beta sequences to specific HLA alleles. Immune exposure information for the cohort was limited to CMV serostatus. According to a later analysis, TCR association rates differed among HLA loci, with DRB1 alleles showing the most associated TCRs and HLA-C alleles showing the fewest. In an earlier analysis of 587 of the donors, most TCR beta V segments appeared in productive rearrangements about 87% or about 30% of the time, broadly matching IMGT annotations. Linkage disequilibrium might explain the correlated functional status among segregating V segments, but an unknown experimental factor could not be excluded. An association between a missense DCLRE1C variant and V-gene and J-gene trimming of TCR beta chains was found in a later genetic analysis and replicated in an independent cohort. Roughly uniform sequencing depth across donors was assumed in presence/absence analyses, although this assumption may not hold. The earlier analysis of about 600 of the donors excluded some 15 rarely observed V segments, including chromosome 9 orphons, because counts were too low. A further reported finding was that TCR beta sequences accurately predicted the HLA-A and HLA-B alleles for most subjects in the first cohort. Cytomegalovirus status was reported to be diagnosed by the classifier with high specificity and sensitivity in both the original and validation cohorts. The study listed 164 TCR beta chains as associated with cytomegalovirus. This cohort had only TCR beta chains sequenced, and the lack of alpha or paired-chain data limited which features could be detected. In a later genetic analysis, fewer N-insertions in productive TCRs were reported among donors in an Asian-associated ancestry cluster than the roughly 640-donor mean. It was suggested by the authors that the approach could potentially be generalized to other disease states and immunological phenotypes. In a later analysis, HLA-associated TCR beta chains were found to be more clonally expanded and to have lower generation probabilities than equally common non-associated chains.

As regards this clone: Its specific antigen is unknown. No quality values exist for individual bases; no much larger clone is one base distant.

The cohort comprised fewer than 750 healthy bone marrow donors. Cohort members were all nominally healthy when sampled, although unrecorded immune exposures were likely present. The donor tested CMV seropositive, placing the donor among the 310 or so seropositive members of the cohort. Every donor gave a peripheral blood sample, and the peripheral blood mononuclear cells from that sample were used for TCR beta sequencing. Genomic DNA was extracted from the blood cell samples with the Qiagen DNeasy Blood Extraction Kit. Library preparation used the immunoSEQ multiplex PCR assay. For the multiplex PCR, a mixture combining 60 forward primers for TCR Vbeta segments and 13 reverse primers for TCR Jbeta segments was used. The CDR3 region of rearranged TCR beta genes was amplified from genomic DNA by a multiplex PCR assay. The Illumina HiSeq System was used to sequence the amplified TCR beta libraries as 87-base-pair reads. On the study's bioinformatics: Across the 500 to 700 repertoires, a later analysis counted 80 million or so unique TCR beta chains, about 10 million of which were shared by at least two donors. Raw reads were error-corrected and collapsed into unique sequences by a nearest-neighbor algorithm in which closely related sequences were merged to remove PCR and sequencing errors. To assign V, D and J gene segments, CDR3 sequences were aligned to IMGT reference sequences. For a sequence to be retained, a match of at least six nucleotides to both a V gene segment and a J gene segment was required. Rearrangements were called productive when the CDR3 lacked stop codons and stayed in frame with V and J; all others were non-productive. CDR3 was defined according to IMGT convention as the region running from the second conserved V-encoded cysteine to the conserved J-encoded phenylalanine. The earlier analysis of about 530 of the donors excluded any sequence lacking an unambiguous match to a single V gene segment. In an earlier analysis of some 590 of the donors, V segments were called functional above 56.7% productive rearrangements and were called segregating when the between-donor standard deviation exceeded 5%. A statistical classification framework was built to diagnose cytomegalovirus status from the catalog of TCR beta chain sequences. A later analysis assigned V and J genes by comparing TCR nucleotide sequences with IMGT/GENE-DB human TR gene sequences. The TCRdist pipeline was used in a later analysis to assign CDR3 sequences and most-parsimonious VDJ recombination scenarios. In a later analysis, each TCR beta chain was defined by its CDR3 amino acid sequence together with its V-gene family, and reads without a unique V-gene family were excluded. In a later analysis, around 600 highly shared, low-generation-probability nucleotide sequences were removed to address suspected cross-contamination and a sequencing artifact. For each public chain, a later analysis derived a clonal expansion index from normalized ranks of inferred template counts within each repertoire. A later analysis computed generation probabilities with a VDJ recombination model fitted to out-of-frame rearrangements, and checked the results against IGoR. A later analysis scored TCR-TCR, TCR-HLA and TCR-CMV co-occurrence with hypergeometric tests, applying a repertoire-size bias correction to TCR pairs. A later analysis estimated false discovery rates by permuting HLA or CMV assignments 20 times. In a later analysis, co-occurring TCRs were grouped using DBSCAN, and TCRdist sequence similarity was added for clustering within HLA-allele-positive subsets. Repertoires with fewer than 30,000 or more than 120,000 public chains, plus five repertoires with anomalous nucleotide sharing, were excluded from co-occurrence clustering. Held by TCRdb, this immuneACCESS table contains in-frame sequences only and omits some clones. Under half of the omission traces to an unresolved V gene where checked; the cause of the rest is unknown. The V and J calls and clone size were taken over from that table, and D and trimming were inferred from the DNA. The sample yields roughly 120,000 clones; 65% to 80% were counted once. The ten largest clones capture around 14% of the sample.

The TCR originated in a woman aged 55-70 years in good health and CMV-seropositive. Sequenced material: PBMCs.

CDR3 sequence: CASSLARDRGIYEQYF. The bases are TGTGCCAGCAGCTTAGCACGGGACAGGGGAATCTACGAGCAGTACTTC. The chain employs TRBV7-2 and TRBJ2-7; 10 central nucleotides agree with TRBD1. The CDR3 has 16 amino acids, counting the end cysteine and phenylalanine. Only the CDR3 DNA stays, 48 bases, in frame from base 1. V lost 0 bases and J lost 3 bases, and the count of bases not matched to a germline gene is 5. The germline V gene sets CDR1 to SGHTA and CDR2 to FQGNSA.